This TCR beta chain was recovered during a study of T cell changes during pregnancy in multiple sclerosis. Generated by immunoSEQ multiplex PCR, the TCRdb table keeps only in-frame clones and is missing some. The table has about 67,000 clones, around 89% seen once. The CDR3 covers 12 residues. Germline V gene lookup returns CDR1 MNHNS and CDR2 SASEGT. Comment on this clone: At one boundary the junction diverges from the germline segment, which might be a read error.

The V and J genes are TRBV6-1 and TRBJ1-4, with 8 bases identical to TRBD1. The starting material was peripheral blood, obtained in the first trimester of pregnancy. This clonotype was obtained from a female donor with multiple sclerosis, enrolled in a pregnancy study. The CDR3: CASSEAWTGPRF. The CDR3 DNA follows: TGTGCCAGCAGTGAAGCGTGGACAGGGCCTCGTTTC.